This TCR beta chain was sequenced in a study of blood T cell repertoires in COVID-19. V lost 4 bases to trimming and J lost 0 bases; unmatched junction nucleotides: 5. Germline CDR1 is MDHEN and CDR2 is SYDVKM. This CDR3 is built from 16 residues. The cohort comprised adults aged roughly 18 to 95 years residing in approximately 22 US areas. Participants were placed into cohorts based on the clinical history they reported. Before they entered the study, exposed participants had met a COVID-19 case within 2 weeks. Original processing notes: Amplification from reference gene primers served as the basis for estimated nucleated cell counts. The method was immunoSEQ multiplex PCR; TCRdb's version includes in-frame clones alone and lacks a portion of them. V and J calls and clone size follow that table, whereas D and trimming were derived from the DNA. There are about 350,000 clones in the sample; about 88% occur only once, and 1% lies in the top ten.

The chain employs TRBV28 and TRBJ1-1; TRBD1 aligns across 10 bases. Sample: PBMCs or T cells enriched from blood (not recorded which). This receptor was taken from a woman under 40 who had been exposed to COVID-19. The DNA for the CDR3 is TGTGCCAGCAGTTCCGCGGGACAGGGGCTGAACACTGAAGCTTTCTTT. Its protein product is CASSSAGQGLNTEAFF. Together with reference TRBV28 and TRBJ1-1, the CDR3 gives the full variable domain: DVKVTQSSRYLVKRTGEKVFLECVQDMDHENMFWYRQDPGLGLRLIYFSYDVKMKEKGDIPEGYSVSREKKERFSLILESASTNQTSMYLCASSSAGQGLNTEAFFGQGTRLTVV.